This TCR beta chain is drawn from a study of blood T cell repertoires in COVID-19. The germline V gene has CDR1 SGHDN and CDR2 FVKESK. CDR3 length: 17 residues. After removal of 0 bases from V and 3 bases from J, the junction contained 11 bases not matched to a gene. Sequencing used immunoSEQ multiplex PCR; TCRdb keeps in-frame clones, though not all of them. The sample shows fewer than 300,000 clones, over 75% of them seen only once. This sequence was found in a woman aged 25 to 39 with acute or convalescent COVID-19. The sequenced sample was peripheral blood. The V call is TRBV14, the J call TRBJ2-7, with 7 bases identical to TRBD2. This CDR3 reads CASSQDGRSGISYEQYF. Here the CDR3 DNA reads TGTGCCAGCAGCCAAGATGGTCGAAGCGGGATTAGCTACGAGCAGTACTTC.